This is a list of T cell receptor beta chains from one sample in a study of T-cell memory formation after mild COVID-19. MiXCR, applied by TCRdb to the 5' RACE reads, yields one record per CDR3 protein. The sample consists of roughly 150,000 distinct CDR3 sequences, roughly 15% of them appearing once. The sequenced sample was PBMCs or a T cell subset sorted from them (not recorded which). Receptor source: an adult woman who had mild COVID-19 (a few samples of this study predate the infection). Cell type and time point are not known. Both conserved end residues are part of each CDR3. The order of the fields is J gene, V gene, CDR3 protein.

TRBJ2-1 | TRBV7-6 | CASSLGGQGAVNEQFF
TRBJ1-2 | TRBV24-1 | CATSDSIRTGRDGYTF
TRBJ2-7 | TRBV6-7 | CASRPIPPLNLSDEQYF
TRBJ2-1 | TRBV9 | CASSHEYNEQFF
TRBJ1-6 | TRBV20-1 | CSAPSGGGSIDSPLHF
TRBJ2-7 | TRBV5-1 | CASSSQGTGGYEQYF
TRBJ2-3 | TRBV5-1 | CASSFRGGGTDTQYF
TRBJ2-3 | TRBV27 | CASSSAVHGDTQYF
TRBJ2-2 | TRBV5-1 | CASSLGTGSIGELFF
TRBJ1-2 | TRBV6-5 | CASRVQGVVLGGYTF
TRBJ2-3 | TRBV5-1 | CASSGSGEDTQYF